The 26 T cell receptor beta chains given below trace back to one sample, sequenced in a study of OX40 agonist ivuxolimab in advanced cancers. Libraries were prepared by immunoSEQ multiplex PCR; TCRdb keeps only in-frame clonotypes and omits some of them. The data contain under 70,000 clones, 70% to 90% of them seen just once; the ten biggest clones take up about 1%. Source: CD4+ or CD8+ T cells sorted from blood, taken in a trial of the OX40 agonist ivuxolimab. The source of these receptors is an adult with an advanced solid tumor such as melanoma, head and neck, liver or kidney cancer.

This clone was recorded only once. This chain links TRBV27 with TRBJ2-5; D is ambiguous. The CDR3 covers 14 residues. The ends were cut back, 2 bases at V and 4 bases at J, with 11 bases in the middle. Germline CDR1 reads MNHEY; CDR2 reads SMNVEV (reference sequence). The CDR3 sequence: CASSLHGIRETQYF. CDR3 nucleotide sequence: TGTGCCAGCAGTTTACACGGAATTCGAGAGACCCAGTACTTC.

V usage is TRBV11-2 and J usage is TRBJ2-1; TRBD1 matches at 8 bases. The length of the CDR3 is 15 residues. The trim removed 5 bases at V and 2 bases at J, leaving 5 bases unmatched. CDR1 and CDR2 (germline): SGHAT, FQNNGV. The CDR3 bases are TGTGCCAGCAGCCTAGTACAGGGGGCCTACAATGAGCAGTTCTTC. Its translation: CASSLVQGAYNEQFF.

The rearrangement joins TRBV10-1 to TRBJ1-2; no clear D gene. The CDR3 length is 13 residues. Trimming shortened V by 2 bases and J by 4 bases, and 8 bases separated the two germline ends. Germline-derived CDR1 and CDR2 are WNHNN and SYGVQD (reference sequence). The CDR3 DNA sequence: TGCGCCAGCAGTGAGAACCCCAGCTATGGCTACACCTTC. Its protein product is CASSENPSYGYTF.

The gene calls are TRBV29-1 and TRBJ2-7; 9 bases fit TRBD1. Germline CDR1 SQVTM, CDR2 ANQGSEA. The CDR3 totals 14 residues. The trim removed 5 bases at V and 6 bases at J, leaving 11 bases unmatched. The CDR3 is CSVCQQGAGSEQYF. The CDR3 DNA follows: TGCAGCGTTTGTCAACAGGGGGCAGGCTCCGAGCAGTACTTC.

The chain is built from TRBV15 and TRBJ1-5, with 10 nucleotides matching TRBD1. This CDR3 has 15 amino acids. V shed 3 bases and J 5 bases; nucleotides not matched to a gene: 4. Germline V lookup: CDR1 LNHNV, CDR2 YYDKDF (reference sequence). As DNA, the CDR3 is TGTGCCACCAGCAGGGACAGGGGGGAGGATCAGCCCCAGCATTTT. Translated, it gives CATSRDRGEDQPQHF.

The rearrangement joins TRBV5-1 to TRBJ2-7; TRBD2 matches at 13 bases. V trimming: 4 bases; J trimming: 0 bases; junction bases outside the gene matches: 7. Per germline, CDR1 SGHRS and CDR2 YFSETQ. The CDR3 covers 17 residues. Written as DNA, the CDR3 is TGCGCCAGCAGCCGAGGGACTAGCGGGGCCTCCTCCTACGAGCAGTACTTC. Amino acids: CASSRGTSGASSYEQYF.

The V gene is TRBV9, the J gene TRBJ2-6; 7 bases match TRBD1. Germline lookup yields CDR1 SGDLS and CDR2 YYNGEE. This CDR3 spans 15 amino acids. V lost 4 bases to trimming and J lost 2 bases; unmatched junction nucleotides: 3. In nucleotides, the CDR3 is TGTGCCAGCAGCACCACAGGGGCTGGGGCCAACGTCCTGACTTTC. Its translation: CASSTTGAGANVLTF.

The gene calls are TRBV11-2 and TRBJ1-6; maybe TRBD1 (6 bases). Germline V gene data show CDR1 as SGHAT and CDR2 as FQNNGV. The CDR3 length is 14 residues. The V end lost 3 bases, the J end lost 10 bases, and 13 bases lay between the germline ends. CDR3 sequence reads: CASSFPQGRSPLHF. CDR3 DNA sequence: TGTGCCAGCAGCTTCCCGCAGGGGCGCTCACCCCTCCACTTT.

This sequence joins TRBV5-1 and TRBJ2-1; D not certain. V gave up 2 bases and J gave up 8 bases, with 17 bases separating them. Germline V lookup: CDR1 SGHRS, CDR2 YFSETQ. The CDR3 loop spans 15 amino acids. CDR3 DNA sequence: TGCGCCAGCAGCTTATCGCAGGAGCCTTGGGATGAGCAGTTCTTC. Amino acid sequence: CASSLSQEPWDEQFF.

V gene TRBV2 combines with J gene TRBJ1-2, with D unresolved. Germline V CDR1 and CDR2: SNHLY, FYNNEI. V gave up 2 bases and J gave up 4 bases, with 17 bases separating them. CDR3 length: 16 residues. The CDR3 is CASSEWDRPGPYGYTF. DNA of the CDR3: TGTGCCAGCAGTGAATGGGATAGACCAGGTCCCTATGGCTACACCTTC. Variable domain in full (rest from reference TRBV2 and TRBJ1-2): EPEVTQTPSHQVTQMGQEVILRCVPISNHLYFYWYRQILGQKVEFLVSFYNNEISEKSEIFDDQFSVERPDGSNFTLKIRSTKLEDSAMYFCASSEWDRPGPYGYTFGSGTRLTVV.

The chain has TRBV18 and TRBJ2-3; 13 bases line up with TRBD2. CDR1 is KGHSH, CDR2 LQKENI, per germline. This CDR3 region has 16 residues. J lost 5 bases, V lost 5 bases, and 7 bases had no gene match. The CDR3 DNA is TGTGCCAGCTCATCGGGACTAGCGGGATATGTAGATACGCAGTATTTT. Translation: CASSSGLAGYVDTQYF.

The V gene is TRBV5-1, the J gene TRBJ2-3; TRBD1 matches 7 bases. The V gene end was trimmed by 4 bases and the J gene end by 3 bases; junction bases not matched to a gene: 5. Germline V gene sequence: CDR1 SGHRS, CDR2 YFSETQ. CDR3 length: 14 residues. The CDR3 sequence is CASSPDRSTDTQYF. The CDR3 DNA follows: TGCGCCAGCAGCCCGGACAGGTCGACAGATACGCAGTATTTT.

The rearrangement joins TRBV6-6 to TRBJ2-7; 7 positions match TRBD1. V lost 9 bases and J lost 2; bases outside the gene matches: 7. Looked up from germline, CDR1 is MNHNY and CDR2 is SVGAGI (reference sequence). The CDR3 sequence is 13 residues long. The CDR3 reads CASLRDSPYEQYF. The DNA of the CDR3 is TGTGCCAGTCTTAGGGACAGCCCCTACGAGCAGTACTTC.

The chain carries TRBV2 and TRBJ2-2; TRBD2 aligns across 7 bases. Per the germline V gene, CDR1 is SNHLY and CDR2 is FYNNEI. The CDR3 spans 16 residues. The trim removed 5 bases at V and 6 bases at J, leaving 12 bases unmatched. CDR3 bases: TGTGCCAGCAGTAGGACTAGTATCACTTCGGCCGGGGAGCTGTTTTTT. Encoded protein: CASSRTSITSAGELFF.

The chain has TRBV19 and TRBJ2-7; 10 bases match TRBD2. There are 14 residues in the CDR3. The germline gives CDR1 LNHDA, CDR2 SQIVND (reference sequence). V lost 5 bases, J lost 1 base, and 2 bases stayed unmatched. The CDR3 bases are TGTGCCAGTAGTGTTAGCGGGAGGTCCTACGAGCAGTACTTC. Its protein is CASSVSGRSYEQYF.

This clone was recorded a few times. The V call is TRBV19, the J call TRBJ1-4, with 11 positions matching TRBD1. The CDR3 has 17 residues. With V trimmed by 5 bases and J by 8 bases, 13 bases remained unmatched. Per germline, CDR1 LNHDA and CDR2 SQIVND (reference sequence). In nucleotides, the CDR3 is TGTGCCAGTAGTCCGTCCCGGGACAGGGGGAGAGGGGAAAAACTGTTTTTT. As protein: CASSPSRDRGRGEKLFF. The entire variable domain, with the rest obtained from reference TRBV19 and TRBJ1-4, is as follows: DGGITQSPKYLFRKEGQNVTLSCEQNLNHDAMYWYRQDPGQGLRLIYYSQIVNDFQKGDIAEGYSVSREKKESFPLTVTSAQKNPTAFYLCASSPSRDRGRGEKLFFGSGTQLSVL.

The chain employs TRBV7-2 and TRBJ2-3; tentatively, D is TRBD1 or TRBD2 (5 bases each). Trimming removed 8 bases at V and 1 base at J, with 16 bases between. CDR3 length equals 15 residues. The germline CDR1 and CDR2 sequences are SGHTA and FQGNSA. The CDR3 protein is CASRNPGRGTDTQYF. CDR3 nucleotides: TGTGCCAGCCGTAACCCGGGACGGGGCACAGATACGCAGTATTTT.

This clone was seen a handful of times. The CDR3 here is CASSFSGEETQYF. CDR3 nucleotide sequence: TGTGCCAGCAGCTTCTCGGGAGAAGAGACCCAGTACTTC. The genes are TRBV7-9 and TRBJ2-5, with D perhaps TRBD2 (6 bases). The CDR3 is 13 residues long. V was shortened by 3 bases and J by 3 bases, with 8 bases between the two germline ends. Germline-derived CDR1 and CDR2 are SEHNR and FQNEAQ (reference sequence).

The V and J genes are TRBV6-5 and TRBJ1-2, with 9 bases that match TRBD1. CDR1 is MNHEY, CDR2 SVGAGI, per germline. With V trimmed by 4 bases and J by 8 bases, 11 bases remained unmatched. The CDR3 consists of 15 residues. The CDR3: CASSSPPGQGGGYTF. The CDR3 bases are TGTGCCAGCAGTTCCCCTCCGGGACAGGGAGGCGGCTACACCTTC.

The chain joins TRBV28 to TRBJ1-5; D may be TRBD1 (5 bases). Germline CDR1 is MDHEN and CDR2 is SYDVKM. Trimming shortened V by 4 bases and J by 3 bases, and 16 bases separated the two germline ends. The length of the CDR3 is 16 residues. CDR3 in amino acids: CASSSPAGTYNQPQHF. DNA of the CDR3: TGTGCCAGCAGTTCCCCGGCAGGGACCTACAATCAGCCCCAGCATTTT.

This clone was seen more than once but under ten times. V and J are TRBV7-8 and TRBJ1-2; tentatively, D is TRBD1 (6 bases). CDR1 is SGHVS, CDR2 FQNEAQ, per germline. Trimming took 3 bases from V and 3 from J, leaving 14 bases between them. The CDR3 spans 15 residues. The CDR3 sequence is CASSFPQGRDYGYTF. The DNA for the CDR3 is TGTGCCAGCAGCTTCCCCCAGGGGCGCGACTATGGCTACACCTTC.

This chain joins TRBV6-5 and TRBJ2-6; maybe TRBD1 (6 bases). The CDR3 consists of 15 residues. The germline CDR1 and CDR2 sequences are MNHEY and SVGAGI. With 2 bases removed from V and 4 bases from J, the gap between germline ends came to 9 bases. DNA for the CDR3: TGTGCCAGCAGTTACAGGGGGACAGGGGCCAACGTCCTGACTTTC. Protein sequence: CASSYRGTGANVLTF.

This clone was observed a single time. This chain joins TRBV19 and TRBJ2-1; 7 nucleotides agree with TRBD1. This CDR3 comprises 15 residues. V trimming: 4 bases; J trimming: 6 bases; junction bases outside the gene matches: 9. Germline V gene sequence: CDR1 LNHDA, CDR2 SQIVND (reference sequence). In nucleotides, the CDR3 is TGTGCCAGTAGTAGATCCGGGACAGACTCCAATGAGCAGTTCTTC. It encodes CASSRSGTDSNEQFF.

The rearrangement uses TRBV28 and TRBJ2-1; D not resolved. The V end was cut by 7 bases, the J end by 0 bases, with 13 bases between. Germline CDR1 and CDR2: MDHEN and SYDVKM. This CDR3 region has 15 residues. The CDR3 is CASKGGASSYNEQFF. The CDR3 nucleotides read TGTGCCAGCAAGGGCGGAGCGAGCTCCTACAATGAGCAGTTCTTC.

This chain uses TRBV15 with TRBJ2-2; weak D call: TRBD2 (6 bases). CDR1 is LNHNV, CDR2 YYDKDF, per germline (reference sequence). The CDR3 is 15 amino acids. The V gene lost 6 bases and the J gene lost 4 bases, with 15 bases spanning the gap. The CDR3 DNA reads TGTGCCACCAGGGGCGGTGGGACTCGCACCGGGGAGCTGTTTTTT. This gives the protein CATRGGGTRTGELFF. Based on the CDR3 plus reference TRBV15 and TRBJ2-2, the full variable domain is DAMVIQNPRYQVTQFGKPVTLSCSQTLNHNVMYWYQQKSSQAPKLLFHYYDKDFNNEADTPDNFQSRRPNTSFCFLDIRSPGLGDTAMYLCATRGGGTRTGELFFGEGSRLTVL.

The chain couples TRBV5-1 to TRBJ2-7, with 13 bases fitting TRBD2. This CDR3 spans 15 amino acids. Germline trimming cut 2 bases from V and 7 bases from J; bases unmatched to any gene: 6. CDR1 SGHRS and CDR2 YFSETQ come from the germline V gene. The CDR3 is CASSLGTSGEREQYF. The CDR3 coding sequence is TGCGCCAGCAGCTTAGGGACTAGCGGGGAGCGGGAGCAGTACTTC.